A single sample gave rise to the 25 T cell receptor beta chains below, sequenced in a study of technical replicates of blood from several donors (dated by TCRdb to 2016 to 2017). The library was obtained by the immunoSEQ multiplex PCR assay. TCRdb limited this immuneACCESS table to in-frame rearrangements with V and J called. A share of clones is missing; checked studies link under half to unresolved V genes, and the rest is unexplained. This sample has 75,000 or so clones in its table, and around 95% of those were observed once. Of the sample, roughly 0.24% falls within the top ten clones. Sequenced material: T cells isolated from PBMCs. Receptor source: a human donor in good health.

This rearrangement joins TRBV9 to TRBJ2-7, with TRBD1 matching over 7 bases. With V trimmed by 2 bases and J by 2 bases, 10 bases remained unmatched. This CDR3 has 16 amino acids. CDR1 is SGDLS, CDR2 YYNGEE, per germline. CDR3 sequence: CASSVRGQDQTYEQYF. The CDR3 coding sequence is TGTGCCAGCAGCGTTCGCGGACAGGACCAAACCTACGAGCAGTACTTC.

The CDR3 loop is CASSLEQNTEAFF. CDR3 DNA sequence: TGTGCCAGCAGCTTAGAACAGAACACTGAAGCTTTCTTT. The gene calls are TRBV7-6 and TRBJ1-1, with D unclear. The CDR3 sequence is 13 residues long. Germline CDR1 and CDR2: SGHVS and FNYEAQ. Trimming removed 1 base from V and 1 base from J, with 4 bases in between.

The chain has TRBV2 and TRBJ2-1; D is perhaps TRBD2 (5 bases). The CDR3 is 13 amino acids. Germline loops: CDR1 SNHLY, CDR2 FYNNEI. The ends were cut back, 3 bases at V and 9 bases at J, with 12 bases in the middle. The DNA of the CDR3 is TGTGCCAGCAGTGATTCTGCGGGCGCTGAGCAGTTCTTC. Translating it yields CASSDSAGAEQFF.

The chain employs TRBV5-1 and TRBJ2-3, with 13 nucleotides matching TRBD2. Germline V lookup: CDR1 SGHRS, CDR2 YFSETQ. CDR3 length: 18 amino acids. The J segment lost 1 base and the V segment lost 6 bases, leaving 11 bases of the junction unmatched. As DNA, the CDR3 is TGCGCCAGCACCGCAGGAAGGACTAGCGGGAGCGGCACAGATACGCAGTATTTT. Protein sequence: CASTAGRTSGSGTDTQYF.

The CDR3 region is CASSYEGSHYGYTF. CDR3 bases: TGTGCCAGCAGTTACGAGGGATCTCACTATGGCTACACCTTC. The J gene is TRBJ1-2, the V gene TRBV6-5; no definite D call. Germline assignment: CDR1 MNHEY and CDR2 SVGAGI. V was clipped by 2 bases and J by 3 bases, with 10 bases between them. The CDR3 extends over 14 amino acids.

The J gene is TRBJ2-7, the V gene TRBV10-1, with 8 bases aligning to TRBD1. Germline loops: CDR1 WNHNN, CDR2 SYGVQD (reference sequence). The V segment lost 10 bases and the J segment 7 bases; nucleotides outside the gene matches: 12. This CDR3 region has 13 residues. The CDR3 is CAIHRGQDSEQYF. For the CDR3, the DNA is TGCGCCATCCACAGGGGACAGGATTCAGAGCAGTACTTC.

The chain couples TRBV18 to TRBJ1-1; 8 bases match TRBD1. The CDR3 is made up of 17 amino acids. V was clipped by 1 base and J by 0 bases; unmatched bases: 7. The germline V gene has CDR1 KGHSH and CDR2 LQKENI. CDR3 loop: CASSPLTGGVMNTEAFF. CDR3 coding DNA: TGTGCCAGCTCACCACTTACAGGGGGGGTCATGAACACTGAAGCTTTCTTT.

This chain's CDR3 is CSARLAGDHEQFF. The CDR3 DNA sequence: TGCAGCGCTAGACTAGCGGGAGATCATGAGCAGTTCTTC. The chain couples TRBV29-1 to TRBJ2-1, with 12 bases matching TRBD2. Germline-derived CDR1 and CDR2 are SQVTM and ANQGSEA. This CDR3 is built from 13 residues. The junction had 6 bases not matched to a gene; V was cut back by 7 bases and J by 8 bases.

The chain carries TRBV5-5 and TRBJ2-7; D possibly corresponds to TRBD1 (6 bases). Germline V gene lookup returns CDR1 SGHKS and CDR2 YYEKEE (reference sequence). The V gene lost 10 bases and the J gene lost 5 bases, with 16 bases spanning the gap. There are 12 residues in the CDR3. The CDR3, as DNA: TGTGCCGGATTAACAGGGCGCGACGAGCAGTACTTC. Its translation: CAGLTGRDEQYF.

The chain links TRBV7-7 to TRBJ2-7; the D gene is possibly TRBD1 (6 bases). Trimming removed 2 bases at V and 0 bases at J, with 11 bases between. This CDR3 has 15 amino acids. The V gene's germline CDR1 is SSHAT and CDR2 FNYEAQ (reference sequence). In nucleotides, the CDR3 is TGTGCCAGCAGCTTATCGCAGGGGAACTCCTACGAGCAGTACTTC. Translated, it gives CASSLSQGNSYEQYF.

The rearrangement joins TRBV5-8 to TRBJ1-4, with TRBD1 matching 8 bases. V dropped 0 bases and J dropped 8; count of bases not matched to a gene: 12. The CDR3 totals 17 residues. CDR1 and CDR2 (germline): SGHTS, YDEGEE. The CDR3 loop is CASSLAGGDRLGEKLFF. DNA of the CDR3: TGTGCCAGCAGCTTGGCTGGAGGGGACAGGCTCGGGGAAAAACTGTTTTTT.

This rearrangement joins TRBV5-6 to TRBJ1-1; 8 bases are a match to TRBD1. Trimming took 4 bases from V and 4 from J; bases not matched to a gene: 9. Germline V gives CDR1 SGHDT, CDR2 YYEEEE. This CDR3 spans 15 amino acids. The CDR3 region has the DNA TGTGCCAGCAGCCAACAGGGGGGAAGGGTCACTGAAGCTTTCTTT. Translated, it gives CASSQQGGRVTEAFF.

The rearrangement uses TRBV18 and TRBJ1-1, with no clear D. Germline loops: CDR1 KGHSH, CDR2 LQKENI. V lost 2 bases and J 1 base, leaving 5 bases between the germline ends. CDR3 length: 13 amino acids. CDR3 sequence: CASSPGENTEAFF. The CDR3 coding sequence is TGTGCCAGCTCACCAGGAGAGAACACTGAAGCTTTCTTT.

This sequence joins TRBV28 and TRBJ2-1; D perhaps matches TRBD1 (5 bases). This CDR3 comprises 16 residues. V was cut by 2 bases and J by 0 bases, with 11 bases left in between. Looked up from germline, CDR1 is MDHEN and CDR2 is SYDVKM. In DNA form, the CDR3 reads TGTGCCAGCAGTTTAAGGGGCTTCCTCTCCTACAATGAGCAGTTCTTC. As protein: CASSLRGFLSYNEQFF.

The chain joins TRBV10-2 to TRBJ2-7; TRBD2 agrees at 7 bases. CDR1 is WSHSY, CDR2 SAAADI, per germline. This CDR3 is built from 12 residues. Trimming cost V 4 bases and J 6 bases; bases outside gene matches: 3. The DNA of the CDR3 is TGCGCCAGCAGTGGGGAGGGTCGCGAGCAGTACTTC. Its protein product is CASSGEGREQYF.

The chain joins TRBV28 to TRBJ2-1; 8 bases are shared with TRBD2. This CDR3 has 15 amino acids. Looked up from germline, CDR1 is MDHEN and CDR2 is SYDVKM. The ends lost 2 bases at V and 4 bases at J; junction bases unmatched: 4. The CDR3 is CASSLRSGDYNEQFF. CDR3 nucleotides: TGTGCCAGCAGTTTACGTAGCGGGGATTACAATGAGCAGTTCTTC.

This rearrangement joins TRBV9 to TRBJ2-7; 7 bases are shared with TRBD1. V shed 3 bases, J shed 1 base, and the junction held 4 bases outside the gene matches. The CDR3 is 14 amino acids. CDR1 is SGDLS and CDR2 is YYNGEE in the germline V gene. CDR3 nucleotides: TGTGCCAGCAGCGAGGCAGGGGGTTCCTACGAGCAGTACTTC. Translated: CASSEAGGSYEQYF.

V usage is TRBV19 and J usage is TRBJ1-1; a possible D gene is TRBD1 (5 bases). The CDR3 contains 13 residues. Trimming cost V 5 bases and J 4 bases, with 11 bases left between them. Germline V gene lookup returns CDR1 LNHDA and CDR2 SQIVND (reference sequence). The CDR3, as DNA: TGTGCCAGTAGTGTGACAGCAAGCACTGAAGCTTTCTTT. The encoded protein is CASSVTASTEAFF. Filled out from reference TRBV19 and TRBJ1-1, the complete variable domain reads DGGITQSPKYLFRKEGQNVTLSCEQNLNHDAMYWYRQDPGQGLRLIYYSQIVNDFQKGDIAEGYSVSREKKESFPLTVTSAQKNPTAFYLCASSVTASTEAFFGQGTRLTVV.

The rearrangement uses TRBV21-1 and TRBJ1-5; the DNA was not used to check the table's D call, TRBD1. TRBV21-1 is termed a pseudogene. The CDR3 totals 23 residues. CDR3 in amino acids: CASSKARYQGIGLANGRNQPQHF. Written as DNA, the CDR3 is TGTGCCAGCAGCAAAGCTAGGTATCAGGGTATCGGGTTGGCGAACGGACGCAATCAGCCCCAGCATTTT.

CDR3 DNA: TGTGCCAGCAACCTGAATGGGGCAGTCCCAGATACGCAGTATTTT. Translating it yields CASNLNGAVPDTQYF. This chain joins TRBV11-2 and TRBJ2-3, with D perhaps TRBD1 (5 bases). The germline CDR1 and CDR2 sequences are SGHAT and FQNNGV. The CDR3 length is 15 residues. Trimming removed 7 bases from V and 4 bases from J, with 18 bases in between.

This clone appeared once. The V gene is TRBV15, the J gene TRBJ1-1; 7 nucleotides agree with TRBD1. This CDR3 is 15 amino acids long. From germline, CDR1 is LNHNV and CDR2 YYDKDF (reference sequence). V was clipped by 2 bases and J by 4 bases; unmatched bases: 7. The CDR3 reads CATSRSRQGGTEAFF. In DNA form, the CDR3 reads TGTGCCACCAGCAGATCGAGACAGGGAGGCACTGAAGCTTTCTTT.

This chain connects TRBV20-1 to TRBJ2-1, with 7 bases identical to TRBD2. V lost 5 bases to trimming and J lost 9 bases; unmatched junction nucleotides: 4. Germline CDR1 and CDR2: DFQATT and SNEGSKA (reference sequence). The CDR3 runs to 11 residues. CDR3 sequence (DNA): TGCAGTGCTCGGGGGGTAAGTGAGCAGTTCTTC. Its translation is CSARGVSEQFF.

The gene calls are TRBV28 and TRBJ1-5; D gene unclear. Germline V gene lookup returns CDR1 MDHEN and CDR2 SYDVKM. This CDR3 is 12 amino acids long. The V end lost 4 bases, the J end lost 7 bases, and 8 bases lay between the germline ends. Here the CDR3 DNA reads TGTGCCAGCAGTTCCCCAGGCCAGCCCCAGCATTTT. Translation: CASSSPGQPQHF.

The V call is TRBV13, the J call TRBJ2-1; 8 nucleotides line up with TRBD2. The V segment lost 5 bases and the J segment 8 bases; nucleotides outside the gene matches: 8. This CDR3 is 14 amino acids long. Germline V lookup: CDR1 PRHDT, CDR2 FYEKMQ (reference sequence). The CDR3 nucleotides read TGTGCCAGCAGCCCCGGACTAGCTAGTGATGAGCAGTTCTTC. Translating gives CASSPGLASDEQFF. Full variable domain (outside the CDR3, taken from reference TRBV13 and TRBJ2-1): AAGVIQSPRHLIKEKRETATLKCYPIPRHDTVYWYQQGPGQDPQFLISFYEKMQSDKGSIPDRFSAQQFSDYHSELNMSSLELGDSALYFCASSPGLASDEQFFGPGTRLTVL.

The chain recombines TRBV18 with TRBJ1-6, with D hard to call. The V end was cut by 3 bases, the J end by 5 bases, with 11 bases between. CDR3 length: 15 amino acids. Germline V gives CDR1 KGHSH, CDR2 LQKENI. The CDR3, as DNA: TGTGCCAGCTCACCTTTCGCGGGAGATAATTCACCCCTCCACTTT. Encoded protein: CASSPFAGDNSPLHF.